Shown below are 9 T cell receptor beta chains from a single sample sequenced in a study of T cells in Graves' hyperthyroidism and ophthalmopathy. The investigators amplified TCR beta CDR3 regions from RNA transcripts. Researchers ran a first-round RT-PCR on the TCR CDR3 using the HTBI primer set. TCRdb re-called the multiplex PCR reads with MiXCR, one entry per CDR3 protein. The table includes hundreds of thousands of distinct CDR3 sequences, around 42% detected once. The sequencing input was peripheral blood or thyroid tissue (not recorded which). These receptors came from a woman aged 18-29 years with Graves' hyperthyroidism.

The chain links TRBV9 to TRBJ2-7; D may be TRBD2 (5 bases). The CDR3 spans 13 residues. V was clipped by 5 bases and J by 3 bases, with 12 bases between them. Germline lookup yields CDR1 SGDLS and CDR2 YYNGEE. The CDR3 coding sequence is TGTGCCAGCAGTGCCTTCGGGGACTACGAGCAGTACTTC. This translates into CASSAFGDYEQYF.

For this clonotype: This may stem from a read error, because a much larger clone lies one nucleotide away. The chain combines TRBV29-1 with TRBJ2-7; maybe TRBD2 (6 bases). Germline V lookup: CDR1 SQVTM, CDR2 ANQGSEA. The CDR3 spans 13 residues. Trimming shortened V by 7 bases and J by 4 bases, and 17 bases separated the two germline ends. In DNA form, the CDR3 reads TGCAGCGCCGCGGGGCCCGACGGATACGAGCAGTACTTC. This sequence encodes CSAAGPDGYEQYF.

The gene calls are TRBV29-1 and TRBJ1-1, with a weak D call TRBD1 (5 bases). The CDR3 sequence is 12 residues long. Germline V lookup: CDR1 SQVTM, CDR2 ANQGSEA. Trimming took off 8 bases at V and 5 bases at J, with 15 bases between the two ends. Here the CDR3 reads CSSEAGGTEAFF. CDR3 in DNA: TGCAGCAGTGAGGCCGGGGGGACTGAAGCTTTCTTT. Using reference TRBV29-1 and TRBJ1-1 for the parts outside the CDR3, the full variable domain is SAVISQKPSRDICQRGTSLTIQCQVDSQVTMMFWYRQQPGQSLTLIATANQGSEATYESGFVIDKFPISRPNLTFSTLTVSNMSPEDSSIYLCSSEAGGTEAFFGQGTRLTVV.

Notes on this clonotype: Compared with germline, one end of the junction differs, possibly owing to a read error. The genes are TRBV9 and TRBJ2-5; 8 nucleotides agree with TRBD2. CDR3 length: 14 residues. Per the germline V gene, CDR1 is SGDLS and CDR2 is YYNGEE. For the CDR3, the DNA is TGTGCCATCAGCGGGGGAACAGGGCTAGAGACCCAGTACTTC. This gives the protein CAISGGTGLETQYF.

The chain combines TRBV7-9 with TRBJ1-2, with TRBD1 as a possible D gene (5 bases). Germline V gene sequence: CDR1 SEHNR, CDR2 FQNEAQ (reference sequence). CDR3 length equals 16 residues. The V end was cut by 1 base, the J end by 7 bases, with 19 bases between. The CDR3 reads CASSLDDVGESLGYTF. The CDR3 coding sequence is TGTGCCAGCAGCTTAGACGATGTAGGGGAATCGCTTGGCTACACCTTC.

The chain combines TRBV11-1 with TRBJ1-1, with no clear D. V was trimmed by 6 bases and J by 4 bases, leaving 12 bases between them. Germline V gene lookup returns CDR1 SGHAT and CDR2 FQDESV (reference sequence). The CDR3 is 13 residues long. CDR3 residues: CASSSRLSTEAFF. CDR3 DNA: TGTGCCAGCAGTTCCCGGTTGAGCACTGAAGCTTTCTTT.

This CDR3 reads CAIGGGQYEQYF. The CDR3 region has the DNA TGTGCCATCGGGGGGGGACAGTACGAGCAGTACTTC. V is TRBV10-3 and J is TRBJ2-7; TRBD1 or TRBD2 may be the D gene (7 bases each). The germline V and J ends were trimmed by 8 bases and 4 bases, with 12 bases remaining between them. The CDR3 sequence is 12 residues long. CDR1 ENHRY and CDR2 SYGVKD come from the germline V gene.

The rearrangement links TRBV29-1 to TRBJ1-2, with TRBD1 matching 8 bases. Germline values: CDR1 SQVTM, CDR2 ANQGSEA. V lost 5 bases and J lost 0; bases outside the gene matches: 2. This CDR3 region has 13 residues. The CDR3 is CSVRQGSNYGYTF. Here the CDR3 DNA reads TGCAGCGTTAGACAGGGGTCTAACTATGGCTACACCTTC.

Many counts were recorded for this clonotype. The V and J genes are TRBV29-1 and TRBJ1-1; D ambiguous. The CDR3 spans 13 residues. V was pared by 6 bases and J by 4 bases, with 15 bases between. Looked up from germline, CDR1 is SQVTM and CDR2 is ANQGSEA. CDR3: CSVQAPVSTEAFF. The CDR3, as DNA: TGCAGCGTGCAAGCGCCGGTGAGCACTGAAGCTTTCTTT.